This T cell receptor beta chain is from a study of blood T cell repertoires in COVID-19. Study context: PBMCs, B-cell-depleted T cells, or T cells were the source of the cDNA or gDNA that made up the material.

Sequencing was performed with immunoSEQ multiplex PCR; in TCRdb, only in-frame clones are kept and a portion is missing. The repertoire holds 160,000 or so clones, approximately 80% seen once, with approximately 15% in the top ten. CDR3 length: 16 amino acids. Germline V lookup: CDR1 LNHDA, CDR2 SQIVND (reference sequence). The ends were cut back, 8 bases at V and 0 bases at J, with 19 bases in the middle. The sample comprised peripheral blood. The V and J genes are TRBV19 and TRBJ1-2, with D possibly TRBD1 on 6 matching bases. The clonotype was recovered from a woman aged 80 or over with acute or convalescent COVID-19. The DNA for the CDR3 is TGTGCCAGTTCCACCGGAGAGGGACAAGCTAACTATGGCTACACCTTC. Translating it yields CASSTGEGQANYGYTF.